The 19 T cell receptor beta chains given below trace back to one sample, sequenced in a study of cytomegalovirus exposure and HLA in healthy donors. Both 60 Vbeta primers and 13 Jbeta primers went into the PCR. Using immunoSEQ multiplex PCR, the repertoire was profiled, and TCRdb retains in-frame clones only, with some absent. Here the sample spans roughly 140,000 clones, 79% being singletons. The sample consisted of PBMCs. The receptors originated from a human donor in good health.

CDR3 bases: TGTGCCTGGAGTCCCGAGTACAATGAGCAGTTCTTC. Residues: CAWSPEYNEQFF. The rearrangement joins TRBV30 to TRBJ2-1; D not resolved. CDR1 and CDR2 from the germline V gene are GTSNPN and SVGIG (reference sequence). There are 12 residues in the CDR3. V was trimmed by 2 bases and J by 4 bases, leaving 6 bases between them.

The V and J genes are TRBV10-1 and TRBJ1-5; 7 nucleotides line up with TRBD1. CDR1 and CDR2 (germline): WNHNN, SYGVQD (reference sequence). The V gene end was trimmed by 0 bases and the J gene end by 1 base; junction bases not matched to a gene: 0. This CDR3 region has 15 residues. CDR3 sequence (DNA): TGCGCCAGCAGTGAGTCGGGACAGAGCAATCAGCCCCAGCATTTT. It specifies CASSESGQSNQPQHF.

This chain uses TRBV9 with TRBJ1-3; D is uncertain. Germline CDR1 and CDR2: SGDLS and YYNGEE. This CDR3 comprises 16 residues. The V and J ends lost 0 bases and 7 bases respectively, with 17 bases between them. Here the CDR3 reads CASSVGTPSPRNTIYF. The DNA of the CDR3 is TGTGCCAGCAGCGTAGGAACCCCCTCCCCGCGGAACACCATATATTTT.

This chain connects TRBV6-6 to TRBJ1-2; 10 bases map to TRBD1. Unmatched junction bases numbered 7, after V lost 0 bases and J lost 6 bases. The CDR3 is 16 amino acids. Germline CDR1 and CDR2: MNHNY and SVGAGI (reference sequence). CDR3 DNA: TGTGCCAGCAGTTACTCCCCACGGGACAGGGGTGATGGCTACACCTTC. Protein product: CASSYSPRDRGDGYTF.

The chain couples TRBV7-2 to TRBJ2-1; TRBD2 matches at 11 bases. V lost 4 bases to trimming and J lost 5 bases; unmatched junction nucleotides: 7. The CDR3 sequence is 16 residues long. Germline V CDR1 and CDR2: SGHTA, FQGNSA. CDR3 sequence reads: CASSSVGTSGNNEQFF. In DNA form, the CDR3 reads TGTGCCAGCAGCTCGGTCGGGACTAGCGGTAACAATGAGCAGTTCTTC.

The J gene is TRBJ1-4, the V gene TRBV2; D is uncertain. The CDR3 consists of 16 residues. In germline, CDR1 is SNHLY, CDR2 FYNNEI. Trimming took off 2 bases at V and 8 bases at J, with 18 bases between the two ends. CDR3 bases: TGTGCCAGCAGTGAATTGCGGGGTGGGCTAACGGAAAAACTGTTTTTT. It translates to CASSELRGGLTEKLFF.

The rearrangement links TRBV4-1 to TRBJ2-3; TRBD2 matches at 10 bases. From germline, CDR1 is MGHRA and CDR2 YSYEKL. The CDR3 length is 16 residues. The J segment lost 2 bases and the V segment lost 2 bases, leaving 4 bases of the junction unmatched. The CDR3 nucleotides read TGCGCCAGCAGCCAACCAACTAGCGGGGTCACAGATACGCAGTATTTT. Its translation is CASSQPTSGVTDTQYF.

This clone was observed a few times. Written as DNA, the CDR3 is TGTGCCAGCAGCTTAGATCGTCTAGCGGGGGGGACTAGCACAGATACGCAGTATTTT. Translating it yields CASSLDRLAGGTSTDTQYF. The chain has TRBV11-2 and TRBJ2-3; 12 nucleotides agree with TRBD2. Germline V gene data show CDR1 as SGHAT and CDR2 as FQNNGV. The CDR3 length is 19 residues. With V trimmed by 0 bases and J by 0 bases, 7 bases remained unmatched.

The chain couples TRBV4-2 to TRBJ2-1, with 7 bases lining up with TRBD2. This CDR3 spans 14 amino acids. The germline V gene has CDR1 LGHNA and CDR2 YNFKEQ. J was trimmed by 6 bases and V by 1 base; bases with no gene match: 3. The CDR3 reads CASSQGSGTNEQFF. The CDR3 DNA follows: TGTGCCAGCAGCCAAGGAAGCGGGACCAATGAGCAGTTCTTC.

This chain joins TRBV21-1 and TRBJ2-1; the table's D gene call, TRBD2, was not cross checked with the DNA. TRBV21-1 is a pseudogene. The CDR3 spans 14 residues. The CDR3 region is CAITGTRLISEQFF. CDR3 sequence (DNA): TGTGCCATAACCGGGACTAGATTAATTAGTGAGCAGTTCTTC.

The chain recombines TRBV6-1 with TRBJ2-7; D may be TRBD2 (5 bases). Trimming removed 2 bases at V and 6 bases at J, with 11 bases between. The CDR3 loop spans 13 amino acids. Germline lookup yields CDR1 MNHNS and CDR2 SASEGT. CDR3 in DNA: TGTGCCAGCAGTGAAAGCGGACGGGGCGAGCAGTACTTC. Protein product: CASSESGRGEQYF.

The rearrangement uses TRBV7-9 and TRBJ2-5; D is possibly TRBD1 (7 bases). The germline V gene has CDR1 SEHNR and CDR2 FQNEAQ (reference sequence). The CDR3 totals 15 residues. The ends were cut back, 5 bases at V and 3 bases at J, with 16 bases in the middle. This CDR3 reads CASSHPSRGEETQYF. The CDR3, as DNA: TGTGCCAGCAGCCACCCTAGCAGGGGGGAAGAGACCCAGTACTTC. The full variable domain, in which reference TRBV7-9 and TRBJ2-5 provide the parts outside the CDR3, is DTGVSQNPRHKITKRGQNVTFRCDPISEHNRLYWYRQTLGQGPEFLTYFQNEAQLEKSRLLSDRFSAERPKGSFSTLEIQRTEQGDSAMYLCASSHPSRGEETQYFGPGTRLLVL.

The rearrangement links TRBV27 to TRBJ1-5, with unresolved D. Looked up from germline, CDR1 is MNHEY and CDR2 is SMNVEV (reference sequence). The CDR3 is made up of 13 amino acids. Trimming pared 7 bases from V and 4 bases from J, leaving 11 bases between. CDR3 sequence: CASTSTLNQPQHF. CDR3 coding DNA: TGTGCCAGCACCTCTACGTTAAATCAGCCCCAGCATTTT.

This chain uses TRBV25-1 with TRBJ1-2; 9 nucleotides agree with TRBD1. The V gene end was trimmed by 6 bases and the J gene end by 7 bases; junction bases not matched to a gene: 15. Germline V lookup: CDR1 MGHDK, CDR2 SYGVNS. This CDR3 spans 16 amino acids. CDR3 sequence reads: CASSGTGSRGKGGYTF. In nucleotides, the CDR3 is TGTGCCAGCAGCGGGACAGGGAGTAGGGGCAAGGGTGGCTACACCTTC.

The chain recombines TRBV5-8 with TRBJ1-1, with 7 bases aligning to TRBD1. Germline assignment: CDR1 SGHTS and CDR2 YDEGEE. The CDR3 runs 16 residues. Trimming cost V 3 bases and J 0 bases; bases outside gene matches: 8. The CDR3 nucleotides read TGTGCCAGCAGCTCAGGGGGGACCCCCATGAACACTGAAGCTTTCTTT. It translates to CASSSGGTPMNTEAFF. Based on the CDR3 plus reference TRBV5-8 and TRBJ1-1, the full variable domain is EAGVTQSPTHLIKTRGQQATLRCSPISGHTSVYWYQQALGLGLQFLLWYDEGEERNRGNFPPRFSGRQFPNYSSELNVNALELEDSALYLCASSSGGTPMNTEAFFGQGTRLTVV.

The V call is TRBV5-4, the J call TRBJ1-5; 9 bases map to TRBD1. J was trimmed by 5 bases and V by 0 bases; bases with no gene match: 6. The germline gives CDR1 SGHNT, CDR2 YYREEE (reference sequence). The CDR3 has 16 amino acids. The CDR3 spells CASSLGPGQGDQPQHF. The CDR3, as DNA: TGTGCCAGCAGCTTGGGCCCGGGACAGGGTGATCAGCCCCAGCATTTT.

The chain links TRBV6-5 to TRBJ1-5; tentative D call: TRBD1 (6 bases). CDR1 is MNHEY and CDR2 is SVGAGI in the germline V gene. V was cut by 5 bases and J by 0 bases, with 8 bases left in between. This CDR3 is 14 amino acids long. Here the CDR3 reads CASSRDISNQPQHF. The CDR3 bases are TGTGCCAGCAGTCGGGACATTAGCAATCAGCCCCAGCATTTT.

This chain joins TRBV5-6 and TRBJ1-2, with D unclear. This CDR3 spans 14 amino acids. Germline-derived CDR1 and CDR2 are SGHDT and YYEEEE. The ends were cut back, 1 base at V and 3 bases at J, with 10 bases in the middle. CDR3 sequence: CASSLYEAHYGYTF. CDR3 in DNA: TGTGCCAGCAGCTTGTATGAAGCCCACTATGGCTACACCTTC.

With respect to this clone: Mismatch with germline at one junction end may stem from a read error. The rearrangement links TRBV7-9 to TRBJ1-6; D is unresolved. CDR3 size: 16 residues. Per germline, CDR1 SEHNR and CDR2 FQNEAQ (reference sequence). For the CDR3, the DNA is TGTTCCAGCAGCTCAACTCGTAGCTCCTATAATTCACCCCTCCACTTT. Its translation is CSSSSTRSSYNSPLHF.